The 28 T cell receptor beta chains below were found in one sample sequenced in a study of OX40 agonist ivuxolimab in advanced cancers. Sequencing used immunoSEQ multiplex PCR; TCRdb keeps in-frame clones, though not all of them. The repertoire includes roughly 99,000 clones, about 91% of them detected once, and roughly 1.1% sits in the top ten. This specimen was CD4+ or CD8+ T cells sorted from blood, taken in a trial of the OX40 agonist ivuxolimab. The receptors shown here come from an adult with an advanced solid tumor such as melanoma, head and neck, liver or kidney cancer.

The chain carries TRBV27 and TRBJ1-1; possibly TRBD1 for D (5 bases). Germline V gene lookup returns CDR1 MNHEY and CDR2 SMNVEV (reference sequence). V was shortened by 6 bases and J by 6 bases, with 14 bases between the two germline ends. The CDR3 extends over 13 amino acids. DNA of the CDR3: TGTGCCAGCAGCCTAGGGTGGGGCGCTGAAGCTTTCTTT. It specifies CASSLGWGAEAFF.

This chain links TRBV5-1 with TRBJ2-5, with 8 bases matching TRBD2. The CDR3 extends over 16 amino acids. Germline CDR1 reads SGHRS; CDR2 reads YFSETQ. Trimming cost V 0 bases and J 4 bases; bases outside gene matches: 8. CDR3: CASSLADSGTTETQYF. The CDR3 DNA follows: TGCGCCAGCAGCTTGGCCGATAGCGGGACTACAGAGACCCAGTACTTC.

The rearrangement joins TRBV6-1 to TRBJ2-3; 8 positions agree with TRBD2. The CDR3 consists of 14 residues. Germline V gene data show CDR1 as MNHNS and CDR2 as SASEGT. Trimming at V came to 0 bases and at J to 6 bases, leaving 2 bases not matched to a gene. CDR3 region: CASSEAVAGDTQYF. The CDR3 DNA reads as TGTGCCAGCAGTGAAGCGGTAGCGGGGGATACGCAGTATTTT.

As concerns this clone: The junction shows a germline mismatch at one end, possibly a read error. This rearrangement joins TRBV5-1 to TRBJ2-7; the D gene is possibly TRBD2 (5 bases). Germline CDR1 and CDR2: SGHRS and YFSETQ. CDR3 length equals 13 residues. Here the CDR3 DNA reads TGCGCCAGCGGCGGGCAGAGCTCCTACGAGCAGTGCTTC. It encodes CASGGQSSYEQCF.

The chain has TRBV27 and TRBJ2-7; TRBD1 agrees at 7 bases. The CDR3 covers 15 residues. CDR1 is MNHEY and CDR2 is SMNVEV in the germline V gene (reference sequence). V dropped 2 bases and J dropped 2; count of bases not matched to a gene: 6. CDR3 in amino acids: CASSLKGDRTYEQYF. The CDR3 region has the DNA TGTGCCAGCAGTTTAAAAGGGGACAGAACCTACGAGCAGTACTTC.

This sequence joins TRBV19 and TRBJ2-7; 7 bases match TRBD1. V gave up 2 bases and J gave up 5 bases; unmatched junction bases: 3. This CDR3 contains 13 residues. Looked up from germline, CDR1 is LNHDA and CDR2 is SQIVND (reference sequence). The DNA for the CDR3 is TGTGCCAGTAGTATAAGTCAGGGGGACGAGCAGTACTTC. Translated: CASSISQGDEQYF.

This clone was detected once. This chain links TRBV7-9 with TRBJ2-7; 8 bases map to TRBD1. V shed 4 bases, J shed 0 bases, and the junction held 11 bases outside the gene matches. CDR1 and CDR2 (germline): SEHNR, FQNEAQ (reference sequence). There are 17 residues in the CDR3. In DNA form, the CDR3 reads TGTGCCAGCAGCTCCCCCCCTGACAGGGGACTCTCCTACGAGCAGTACTTC. Protein product: CASSSPPDRGLSYEQYF.

J is TRBJ2-1 and V is TRBV6-5, with D possibly being TRBD1 (6 bases). The CDR3 is 15 amino acids. Trimming removed 6 bases at V and 0 bases at J, with 12 bases between. Germline loops: CDR1 MNHEY, CDR2 SVGAGI. For the CDR3, the DNA is TGTGCCAGCAGCCTCCTACAGGGCTCCTACAATGAGCAGTTCTTC. This sequence encodes CASSLLQGSYNEQFF.

Details on this clone: Additional DNA sequences in this sample encode the identical CDR3. V and J are TRBV28 and TRBJ1-2; D is undetermined. Trimming removed 3 bases from V and 0 bases from J, with 11 bases in between. This CDR3 contains 15 residues. CDR1 is MDHEN and CDR2 is SYDVKM in the germline V gene. Here the CDR3 reads CASSFSALPNYGYTF. The CDR3 nucleotides read TGTGCCAGCAGTTTTAGTGCATTACCTAACTATGGCTACACCTTC.

V usage is TRBV6-5 and J usage is TRBJ2-2; D uncertain. V lost 2 bases and J 5 bases, leaving 12 bases between the germline ends. The CDR3 is 15 amino acids. Germline lookup yields CDR1 MNHEY and CDR2 SVGAGI. The CDR3 protein is CASSYRSWGTGELFF. The CDR3 DNA is TGTGCCAGCAGTTACCGTTCGTGGGGAACCGGGGAGCTGTTTTTT.

This chain joins TRBV5-1 and TRBJ2-7, with D perhaps matching TRBD2 (6 bases). The CDR3 loop spans 12 amino acids. V lost 6 bases, J lost 6 bases, and 13 bases lay in between. The germline gives CDR1 SGHRS, CDR2 YFSETQ. CDR3 bases: TGCGCCAGCACCCTTAGCGGTGGCGAGCAGTACTTC. Amino acid sequence: CASTLSGGEQYF.

This chain joins TRBV15 and TRBJ2-7, with 8 bases lining up with TRBD1. After removal of 5 bases from V and 1 base from J, the junction contained 4 bases not matched to a gene. This CDR3 has 14 amino acids. Germline V lookup: CDR1 LNHNV, CDR2 YYDKDF (reference sequence). CDR3 DNA sequence: TGTGCCACCAGCTGGGGGACAGGTTCCTACGAGCAGTACTTC. Its translation is CATSWGTGSYEQYF.

The chain has TRBV19 and TRBJ2-2; 9 bases match TRBD1. The germline V gene has CDR1 LNHDA and CDR2 SQIVND (reference sequence). This CDR3 is built from 14 residues. V shed 6 bases and J 1 base; nucleotides not matched to a gene: 0. The CDR3 reads CASRDRGNTGELFF. As DNA, the CDR3 is TGTGCCAGTAGGGACAGGGGGAACACCGGGGAGCTGTTTTTT.

The chain employs TRBV19 and TRBJ2-1; D perhaps matches TRBD1 (5 bases). This CDR3 comprises 14 residues. The germline CDR1 and CDR2 sequences are LNHDA and SQIVND (reference sequence). The V gene lost 7 bases and the J gene lost 8 bases, with 18 bases spanning the gap. The CDR3 DNA sequence: TGTGCCAGTATCATCGGCCCTGGGGCTTATGAGCAGTTCTTC. Protein product: CASIIGPGAYEQFF.

CDR3 in amino acids: CASSSRTGSYNEQFF. DNA for the CDR3: TGCGCCAGCAGCTCAAGGACGGGCTCCTACAATGAGCAGTTCTTC. The chain employs TRBV5-1 and TRBJ2-1; D is unclear. Germline values: CDR1 SGHRS, CDR2 YFSETQ. V shed 3 bases and J shed 0 bases, with 10 bases lying between them. The CDR3 spans 15 residues.

V gene TRBV6-1 combines with J gene TRBJ2-1, with 8 bases aligning to TRBD2. The V gene end was trimmed by 7 bases and the J gene end by 0 bases; junction bases not matched to a gene: 5. The CDR3 consists of 15 residues. Per the germline V gene, CDR1 is MNHNS and CDR2 is SASEGT. The CDR3 is CASKGSGTSYNEQFF. CDR3 nucleotide sequence: TGTGCCAGCAAAGGTAGCGGGACCTCCTACAATGAGCAGTTCTTC.

The chain uses TRBV4-2 and TRBJ1-3; no clear D. V was shortened by 0 bases and J by 0 bases, with 6 bases between the two germline ends. The CDR3 extends over 15 amino acids. The germline V gene encodes CDR1 LGHNA and CDR2 YNFKEQ. CDR3 sequence: CASSQEGFSGNTIYF. As DNA, the CDR3 is TGTGCCAGCAGCCAAGAAGGATTCTCTGGAAACACCATATATTTT.

V usage is TRBV7-2 and J usage is TRBJ1-1; 7 bases fit TRBD1. The length of the CDR3 is 16 residues. Germline trimming cut 3 bases from V and 0 bases from J; bases unmatched to any gene: 7. Germline V lookup: CDR1 SGHTA, CDR2 FQGNSA. This chain's CDR3 is CASSLGTATLNTEAFF. In DNA, the CDR3 is TGTGCCAGCAGCTTGGGGACAGCTACGCTGAACACTGAAGCTTTCTTT. The full variable domain, rest sourced from reference TRBV7-2 and TRBJ1-1, is GAGVSQSPSNKVTEKGKDVELRCDPISGHTALYWYRQSLGQGLEFLIYFQGNSAPDKSGLPSDRFSAERTGGSVSTLTIQRTQQEDSAVYLCASSLGTATLNTEAFFGQGTRLTVV.

V usage is TRBV6-1 and J usage is TRBJ2-5, with no clear D. This CDR3 region has 15 residues. The germline CDR1 and CDR2 sequences are MNHNS and SASEGT. Trimming took off 5 bases at V and 3 bases at J, with 16 bases between the two ends. CDR3 in amino acids: CASSLLFWGKETQYF. CDR3 in DNA: TGTGCCAGCAGTCTCCTTTTTTGGGGTAAAGAGACCCAGTACTTC.

The CDR3: CSGRSGYNEQFF. As DNA, the CDR3 is TGCAGCGGCCGGAGCGGTTACAATGAGCAGTTCTTC. The chain recombines TRBV29-1 with TRBJ2-1; a weak D match, TRBD2 (5 bases). The V gene's germline CDR1 is SQVTM and CDR2 ANQGSEA. This CDR3 contains 12 residues. The ends were cut back, 7 bases at V and 4 bases at J, with 11 bases in the middle.

J is TRBJ1-2 and V is TRBV2; 7 bases agree with TRBD1. The length of the CDR3 is 17 residues. Germline V gene sequence: CDR1 SNHLY, CDR2 FYNNEI. Germline trimming cut 2 bases from V and 8 bases from J; bases unmatched to any gene: 17. CDR3: CASSEYGTSDRVKGYTF. Written as DNA, the CDR3 is TGTGCCAGCAGTGAATACGGGACGAGTGACAGGGTAAAGGGCTACACCTTC. Complete variable domain (other parts from reference TRBV2 and TRBJ1-2): EPEVTQTPSHQVTQMGQEVILRCVPISNHLYFYWYRQILGQKVEFLVSFYNNEISEKSEIFDDQFSVERPDGSNFTLKIRSTKLEDSAMYFCASSEYGTSDRVKGYTFGSGTRLTVV.

The chain recombines TRBV19 with TRBJ2-7; TRBD2 agrees at 13 bases. The germline gives CDR1 LNHDA, CDR2 SQIVND (reference sequence). The trim removed 3 bases at V and 3 bases at J, leaving 5 bases unmatched. The CDR3 contains 16 residues. The CDR3 sequence is CASSMEGTSGNYEQYF. The CDR3 DNA reads TGTGCCAGTAGTATGGAAGGGACTAGCGGGAACTACGAGCAGTACTTC.

This sequence joins TRBV7-3 and TRBJ2-1, with 13 bases aligning to TRBD2. The ends lost 5 bases at V and 7 bases at J; junction bases unmatched: 5. CDR3 length: 15 amino acids. The germline V gene encodes CDR1 SGHTA and CDR2 FQGTGA. The CDR3 region has the DNA TGTGCCAGCAGCCCAACTAGCGGGAGGGTTAATGAGCAGTTCTTC. Translation gives CASSPTSGRVNEQFF.

V gene TRBV4-1 combines with J gene TRBJ2-1; 9 positions match TRBD2. Germline V CDR1 and CDR2: MGHRA, YSYEKL. The length of the CDR3 is 16 residues. V lost 3 bases and J lost 5; bases outside the gene matches: 8. The CDR3 coding sequence is TGCGCCAGCAGCCACTATAGCGGGAGCTTGGACAATGAGCAGTTCTTC. Protein product: CASSHYSGSLDNEQFF.

J is TRBJ2-3 and V is TRBV29-1; D may correspond to TRBD1 or TRBD2 (5 bases each). V lost 7 bases and J lost 0, with 20 bases in between. The CDR3 loop spans 16 amino acids. The V gene's germline CDR1 is SQVTM and CDR2 ANQGSEA. CDR3 bases: TGCAGCGGGGGGAGAGGGCTAGATACTAGCACAGATACGCAGTATTTT. Amino acid sequence: CSGGRGLDTSTDTQYF.

The rearrangement joins TRBV18 to TRBJ2-1; D is ambiguous. Germline V CDR1 and CDR2: KGHSH, LQKENI. The CDR3 is made up of 15 amino acids. V lost 6 bases, J lost 4 bases, and 16 bases lay in between. In DNA, the CDR3 is TGTGCCAGCTCGCGAGAGGCAATGACGTACAATGAGCAGTTCTTC. Translating it yields CASSREAMTYNEQFF.

This chain links TRBV19 with TRBJ1-5, with D perhaps matching TRBD1 (5 bases). CDR1 and CDR2 (germline): LNHDA, SQIVND (reference sequence). The CDR3 spans 15 residues. V gave up 1 base and J gave up 7 bases, with 14 bases separating them. The CDR3 sequence is CASSIGGTYTQPQHF. In DNA, the CDR3 is TGTGCCAGTAGTATAGGCGGGACTTATACCCAGCCCCAGCATTTT.

The J gene is TRBJ2-1, the V gene TRBV6-1, with TRBD2 matching over 13 bases. J was trimmed by 5 bases and V by 4 bases; bases with no gene match: 2. The CDR3 sequence is 15 residues long. Germline CDR1 is MNHNS and CDR2 is SASEGT. In nucleotides, the CDR3 is TGTGCCAGCAGTGCTGGGACTAGCGGGAACAATGAGCAGTTCTTC. Protein: CASSAGTSGNNEQFF.